These T cell receptor beta chains were read from a single sample in a study of blood T cell repertoires in COVID-19. Assay: immunoSEQ multiplex PCR; the TCRdb copy retains only in-frame clones and omits some. Here the sample spans 160,000 or so clones, 78% being singletons. Sequencing used peripheral blood. All receptors come from a woman older than 75 with acute or convalescent COVID-19. Each CDR3 is given with its conserved first and last residue.

j_call | v_call | cdr3_aa
TRBJ1-2 | TRBV12-3/TRBV12-4 | CASSFRGIEGYTF
TRBJ2-2 | TRBV6-6 | CASSSPTGYTGELFF
TRBJ2-1 | TRBV19 | CASSMVGRLNEQFF
TRBJ2-2 | TRBV9 | CASSPPRAGITGELFF
TRBJ2-7 | TRBV27 | CASSPLAGDSYEQYF
TRBJ2-7 | TRBV28 | CASEGNYYREQYF
TRBJ2-1 | TRBV19 | CASQRTSGPNNEQFF
TRBJ2-6 | TRBV7-6 | CASSPRGADSGANVLTF
TRBJ1-6 | TRBV30 | CAWSSGRGLVPLHF
TRBJ2-7 | TRBV2 | CASSAGTGLTYEQYF
TRBJ2-3 | TRBV6-5 | CASRGLAGVDTQYF
TRBJ2-7 | TRBV28 | CASSSPRGGAKDEQYF
TRBJ1-2 | TRBV18 | CASSPPLEVGEPTYGYTF
TRBJ2-3 | TRBV5-1 | CASSLDGSTDTQYF
TRBJ1-5 | TRBV10-3 | CAISERQGPNQPQHF
TRBJ1-2 | TRBV6-1 | CASSEGRVLSNYGYTF
TRBJ1-4 | TRBV3-1/TRBV3-2 | CASRKGQGEGKLFF
TRBJ2-3 | TRBV4-2 | CASSQDLAGGRDAQYF
TRBJ2-2 | TRBV11-3 | CASSHGGLALTGELFF
TRBJ1-2 | TRBV11-2 | CASSLDQGLENTF
TRBJ2-5 | TRBV14 | CASSTGLTSGNQETQYF
TRBJ1-5 | TRBV19 | CASSIPGEQPQHF
TRBJ2-3 | TRBV5-1 | CASSLAWTSGSSSDTQYF
TRBJ1-6 | TRBV10-1 | CASSDTGQGTSPLHF
TRBJ1-6 | TRBV7-2 | CASSPRGYSNSPLHF
TRBJ2-5 | TRBV29-1 | CSVDWSGVGETQYF
TRBJ2-3 | TRBV5-1 | CASSELGGPNTQYF
TRBJ1-4 | TRBV28 | CASSAIGTGGMQLFF
TRBJ2-7 | TRBV3-1/TRBV3-2 | CASSSTYEQYF
TRBJ2-1 | TRBV6-2/TRBV6-3 | CASSWGGYNEQFF
TRBJ1-3 | TRBV28 | CASSFPGGVEGNTIYF
TRBJ1-6 | TRBV6-5 | CASSYARQGGSPLHF
TRBJ2-7 | TRBV6-5 | CASGGSYEGGF
TRBJ2-1 | TRBV30 | CAWRTGFNNEQFF
TRBJ1-1 | TRBV6-6 | CASSSLQGKNTEAFF
TRBJ2-3 | TRBV5-4 | CASSLRDSDTQYF
TRBJ2-2 | TRBV5-1 | CPSSLRRGGSGELFF
TRBJ2-4 | TRBV5-4 | CASSTGQGSKNIQYF
TRBJ2-7 | TRBV5-1 | CASSFTGPQGIWYEQYF
TRBJ2-7 | TRBV24-1 | CATSDPGTGEVNKQYF
TRBJ2-7 | TRBV4-1 | CASSQGQSQYF